This T cell receptor (beta chain) was retrieved from a study of blood T cell repertoires in COVID-19. CDR1 and CDR2 from the germline V gene are SGHRS and YFSETQ. This CDR3 region has 17 residues. V gave up 4 bases and J gave up 0 bases; unmatched junction bases: 10. Original handling: How many nucleated cells were present was estimated from reference gene primer amplification. Sequencing used immunoSEQ multiplex PCR; TCRdb keeps in-frame clones, though not all of them. The DNA was the basis for D and trimming; V, J and clone size are from that table. The data hold about 40,000 clones, with roughly 93% observed a single time.

The receptor comes from a man aged 45-60 years with active COVID-19. The chain has TRBV5-1 and TRBJ1-2; 9 bases align to TRBD1. Specimen: peripheral blood. CDR3 sequence (DNA): TGCGCCAGCAGCCCGATGCCGGGACAGGGAGCTAACTATGGCTACACCTTC. The encoded protein is CASSPMPGQGANYGYTF.